Included here is one TCR beta chain sequence, with context. This clonotype was observed many times. Its antigen is unknown. No clone much larger than this one lies a single base away; base qualities are absent. Taken from the germline V gene, the CDR1 and CDR2 loops are SGDLS and YYNGEE. V lost 0 bases and J lost 1 base; the stretch between them is 10 bases long. There are 15 amino acids in the CDR3, from cysteine to phenylalanine inclusive. Here the CDR3 DNA is all that survives: 45 bases in frame from base 1. The data belong to a study of CD8 T cells in ankylosing spondylitis (dated by TCRdb to 2016 to 2017). In the study overall: The study set out to find disease-linked TCR variants by profiling T cell receptor beta repertoires in ankylosing spondylitis patients and healthy donors. The whole study cohort included 85 to 120 healthy donors and around 25 ankylosing spondylitis patients. Peripheral blood was sampled, and synovial fluid was also collected from ankylosing spondylitis patients. The research as a whole found: Some motif variants were previously reported in synovial fluid and blood of reactive arthritis patients, suggesting common disease-initiation mechanisms. According to the report, matched synovial fluid samples from ankylosing spondylitis patients were significantly enriched for the disease-linked clones. The disease-linked clones had a CD8+ phenotype and were found at relatively low frequencies in peripheral blood. Blood from ankylosing spondylitis patients appeared to be characterized by a TCR beta motif made up of about 8 highly homologous amino acid variants.

The instrument was an Illumina HiSeq 2500. Quantitative 5'-RACE with molecular barcodes was the method used to prepare the TCR beta libraries. In the authors' own workflow: A new computational method based on a probabilistic model of VDJ rearrangement was used to identify disease-linked TCR variants. TCRdb passed the public sequencing reads through fastp at Q25 and MiXCR, retaining productive beta sequences. When rows share a CDR3 protein, they turn into one entry using the most common DNA and genes. TCRdb, not the authors, supplied the V and J calls. Across this sample there are roughly 220,000 distinct CDR3 sequences, with about 10% seen only once. Over 20% of the sample lies in the top ten.

The clonotype originates from a male donor with ankylosing spondylitis or in good health (not recorded which). Sequencing used blood, either unsorted or a sorted T cell fraction (not recorded which). The rearrangement joined TRBV9 to TRBJ2-5, with the D segment possibly TRBD1 or TRBD2, each aligning over 6 bases. The CDR3 protein: CASSVAGAPQETQYF. The DNA sequence is TGTGCCAGCAGCGTAGCGGGGGCTCCCCAAGAGACCCAGTACTTC.